This TCR beta chain originates from a study of T cells in Graves' hyperthyroidism and ophthalmopathy. There are many counts of this clonotype. TCR beta CDR3 regions were amplified from RNA. The HTBI set primed first-round TCR CDR3 RT-PCR. Each CDR3 protein gets one entry after TCRdb re-called the multiplex PCR reads with MiXCR. The repertoire holds 110,000 to 150,000 distinct CDR3 sequences, approximately 20% seen once, with around two thirds in the top ten. Germline V gene data show CDR1 as GTSNPN and CDR2 as SVGIG (reference sequence). The V end lost 0 bases, the J end lost 0 bases, and 5 bases lay between the germline ends. The CDR3 sequence is 13 residues long.

This clonotype originated in a woman aged 45 to 65 with Graves' hyperthyroidism that later progressed to Graves' ophthalmopathy. The chain employs TRBV30 and TRBJ1-1; D remains ambiguous. The material sequenced was blood. For the CDR3, the DNA is TGTGCCTGGAGTGTGAATGTGAACACTGAAGCTTTCTTT. Translated: CAWSVNVNTEAFF.